This is a list of T cell receptor beta chains from one sample in a study of cytomegalovirus exposure and HLA in healthy donors. Clones were sequenced by immunoSEQ multiplex PCR, and TCRdb holds only the in-frame ones, with some missing. The sample contains roughly 180,000 clones, almost 85% of which appear only once. The sample taken for sequencing was PBMCs. The source of these receptors is a man aged 25-45 years in good health and CMV-seronegative. Each CDR3 is given with its conserved first and last residue. A D gene is named only where the DNA matches it firmly. A row's size may be missing; if present it is once, few, many or a size class.

J gene: TRBJ1-1; D gene: TRBD1; clone size: NA; V gene: TRBV19; CDR3 DNA: TGTGCCAGTAGTAGACCGACAGGGTTGAGCACTGAAGCTTTCTTT; CDR3 protein: CASSRPTGLSTEAFF
J gene: TRBJ1-1; D gene: TRBD1; clone size: NA; V gene: TRBV4-1; CDR3 DNA: TGCGCCAGCAGCCGGATGCTCTTGCGGGACAGGGACTCTGAAGCTTTCTTT; CDR3 protein: CASSRMLLRDRDSEAFF
J gene: TRBJ1-5; D gene: TRBD1; clone size: NA; V gene: TRBV4-1; CDR3 DNA: TGCGCCAGCAGCCGAGACAGGGTCGATCAGCCCCAGCATTTT; CDR3 protein: CASSRDRVDQPQHF
J gene: TRBJ2-3; D gene: TRBD2; clone size: NA; V gene: TRBV5-4; CDR3 DNA: TGTGCCAGCAAACCTCTAGCGGGAGGTCCCACAGATACGCAGTATTTT; CDR3 protein: CASKPLAGGPTDTQYF
J gene: TRBJ1-5; D gene: TRBD1; clone size: NA; V gene: TRBV6-5; CDR3 DNA: TGTGCCAGCAGCGCAGACAGGGGACGCAATCAGCCCCAGCATTTT; CDR3 protein: CASSADRGRNQPQHF
J gene: TRBJ1-1; D gene: NA; clone size: NA; V gene: TRBV9; CDR3 DNA: TGTGCCAGCAGCGCAGGACCTTTAGGGGATGAAGCTTTCTTT; CDR3 protein: CASSAGPLGDEAFF
J gene: TRBJ2-7; D gene: NA; clone size: NA; V gene: TRBV7-9; CDR3 DNA: TGTGCCAGCAGCTTAGATGGGGGGACGGGGTACGAGCAGTACTTC; CDR3 protein: CASSLDGGTGYEQYF
J gene: TRBJ2-5; D gene: NA; clone size: NA; V gene: TRBV4-1; CDR3 DNA: TGCGCCAGCAGCCAAAACCTAGCACAAGAGACCCAGTACTTC; CDR3 protein: CASSQNLAQETQYF
J gene: TRBJ2-1; D gene: TRBD2; clone size: once; V gene: TRBV28; CDR3 DNA: TGTGCCAGCAGTTTCTCCCTCACTGGCGGGGGGGCCAATGAGCAGTTCTTC; CDR3 protein: CASSFSLTGGGANEQFF
J gene: TRBJ1-2; D gene: NA; clone size: NA; V gene: TRBV28; CDR3 DNA: TGTGCCAGCAGTTTGGGGGGGTCCTATGGCTACACCTTC; CDR3 protein: CASSLGGSYGYTF
J gene: TRBJ2-3; D gene: TRBD2; clone size: NA; V gene: TRBV10-3; CDR3 DNA: TGTGCCATCAGTGAGGGACTAGCGGGGATCACAGATACGCAGTATTTT; CDR3 protein: CAISEGLAGITDTQYF
J gene: TRBJ1-3; D gene: NA; clone size: NA; V gene: TRBV5-4; CDR3 DNA: TGTGCCAGCAGCCGATCGGGGGGCGTGGGAAACACCATATATTTT; CDR3 protein: CASSRSGGVGNTIYF
J gene: TRBJ1-1; D gene: NA; clone size: once; V gene: TRBV6-5; CDR3 DNA: TGTGCCAGCAGTTACTCGATGATGGGGGGTTGGACTGAAGCTTTCTTT; CDR3 protein: CASSYSMMGGWTEAFF
J gene: TRBJ1-4; D gene: NA; clone size: once; V gene: TRBV5-5; CDR3 DNA: TGTGCCAGCAGCTTGGTTGAAGGGGTTAGCGGTGAAAAACTGTTTTTT; CDR3 protein: CASSLVEGVSGEKLFF
J gene: TRBJ2-2; D gene: TRBD2; clone size: few; V gene: TRBV19; CDR3 DNA: TGTGCCAGTAGTATAATGGGCGGGGGGACCTCCGGGGAGCTGTTTTTT; CDR3 protein: CASSIMGGGTSGELFF
J gene: TRBJ1-4; D gene: NA; clone size: NA; V gene: TRBV5-1; CDR3 DNA: TGCGCCAGCAGCTTACAGGGTCAGGACGAAAAACTGTTTTTT; CDR3 protein: CASSLQGQDEKLFF
J gene: TRBJ2-7; D gene: NA; clone size: NA; V gene: TRBV5-1; CDR3 DNA: TGCGCCAGCAGTTATATTATGCAGACTTTTCCCTCGGGCGAGCAGTACTTC; CDR3 protein: CASSYIMQTFPSGEQYF
J gene: TRBJ2-1; D gene: NA; clone size: NA; V gene: TRBV29-1; CDR3 DNA: TGCAGCGTTGACAGGGGCAATAGCAATGAGCAGTTCTTC; CDR3 protein: CSVDRGNSNEQFF
J gene: TRBJ2-5; D gene: TRBD2; clone size: NA; V gene: TRBV4-1; CDR3 DNA: TGCGCCAGCAGCCACCCCCGGACTAGCGGGAGGGAGACCCAGTACTTC; CDR3 protein: CASSHPRTSGRETQYF
J gene: TRBJ1-6; D gene: TRBD1; clone size: NA; V gene: TRBV5-1; CDR3 DNA: TGCGCCAGCCGGGACAGTAATAATTCACCCCTCCACTTT; CDR3 protein: CASRDSNNSPLHF
J gene: TRBJ1-4; D gene: TRBD1; clone size: NA; V gene: TRBV10-3; CDR3 DNA: TGTGCCATCAGCCAATCCGGGACAGGGGATGAAAAACTGTTTTTT; CDR3 protein: CAISQSGTGDEKLFF
J gene: TRBJ2-3; D gene: TRBD1; clone size: NA; V gene: TRBV6-4; CDR3 DNA: TGTGCCAGCGCTGCTGGGACAGGGACAGATACGCAGTATTTT; CDR3 protein: CASAAGTGTDTQYF
J gene: TRBJ2-4; D gene: TRBD2; clone size: NA; V gene: TRBV4-3; CDR3 DNA: TGCGCCAGCAGCCTGACCTTGGGAGGGGCCAAAAACATTCAGTACTTC; CDR3 protein: CASSLTLGGAKNIQYF
J gene: TRBJ1-2; D gene: TRBD1; clone size: NA; V gene: TRBV5-1; CDR3 DNA: TGCGCCAGCAGCTTGGGCGCGGGACAGGAGGGCTACACCTTC; CDR3 protein: CASSLGAGQEGYTF
J gene: TRBJ2-1; D gene: TRBD2; clone size: NA; V gene: TRBV7-8; CDR3 DNA: TGTGCCAGCAGCTCAAGACTAGCGGAGCAGTTCTTC; CDR3 protein: CASSSRLAEQFF
J gene: TRBJ1-5; D gene: TRBD1; clone size: NA; V gene: TRBV28; CDR3 DNA: TGTGCCAGCAGACAGGGGGATCAGCCCCAGCATTTT; CDR3 protein: CASRQGDQPQHF
J gene: TRBJ2-1; D gene: TRBD2; clone size: NA; V gene: TRBV5-1; CDR3 DNA: TGCGCCAGCAGCTCGGAAAGCGGGACCTACAATGAGCAGTTCTTC; CDR3 protein: CASSSESGTYNEQFF
J gene: TRBJ2-5; D gene: TRBD2; clone size: NA; V gene: TRBV5-6; CDR3 DNA: TGTGCCAGCAGTCACCCGGGACTAGCGGGGGGGCCAGTCCAAGAGACCCAGTACTTC; CDR3 protein: CASSHPGLAGGPVQETQYF
J gene: TRBJ2-6; D gene: NA; clone size: NA; V gene: TRBV15; CDR3 DNA: TGTGCCACCAGCAGAGGGGAGCAAGCTGGGGCCAACGTCCTGACTTTC; CDR3 protein: CATSRGEQAGANVLTF
J gene: TRBJ2-1; D gene: TRBD2; clone size: NA; V gene: TRBV19; CDR3 DNA: TGTGCCAGTAGTCGGGGGGGGACCACATTCGAGCAGTTCTTC; CDR3 protein: CASSRGGTTFEQFF
J gene: TRBJ1-1; D gene: NA; clone size: once; V gene: TRBV5-5; CDR3 DNA: TGTGCCAGCAGCTTGGTTGGGGGCAGGACAGTCACTGAAGCTTTCTTT; CDR3 protein: CASSLVGGRTVTEAFF
J gene: TRBJ2-7; D gene: TRBD1; clone size: NA; V gene: TRBV4-1; CDR3 DNA: TGCGCCAGCAGCCAAGGTAGGGACAGAACCTACGAGCAGTACTTC; CDR3 protein: CASSQGRDRTYEQYF
J gene: TRBJ1-6; D gene: TRBD1; clone size: NA; V gene: TRBV2; CDR3 DNA: TGTGCCAGCAGTTTTTTCCCGGGACAGTATAATTCACCCCTCCACTTT; CDR3 protein: CASSFFPGQYNSPLHF
J gene: TRBJ1-2; D gene: TRBD1; clone size: NA; V gene: TRBV30; CDR3 DNA: TGTGCCTGTTCCCACGACAGGGACTATGGCTACACCTTC; CDR3 protein: CACSHDRDYGYTF
J gene: TRBJ2-7; D gene: TRBD1; clone size: NA; V gene: TRBV5-4; CDR3 DNA: TGTGCCAGCAGCTTGTTGATTGAGGGGGCTACCTACGAGCAGTACTTC; CDR3 protein: CASSLLIEGATYEQYF
J gene: TRBJ1-2; D gene: NA; clone size: once; V gene: TRBV5-1; CDR3 DNA: TGCGCCAGCAGCCCGACTAAAGAGAGTGGCTACACCTTC; CDR3 protein: CASSPTKESGYTF
J gene: TRBJ2-3; D gene: TRBD1; clone size: NA; V gene: TRBV7-9; CDR3 DNA: TGTGCCAGCAGCCCCACAGGGGGTGGGTCAGATACGCAGTATTTT; CDR3 protein: CASSPTGGGSDTQYF
J gene: TRBJ2-7; D gene: TRBD2; clone size: NA; V gene: TRBV7-6; CDR3 DNA: TGTGCCAGCAGCCCGGGGACTAGCTTGAAATACGAGCAGTACTTC; CDR3 protein: CASSPGTSLKYEQYF
J gene: TRBJ1-5; D gene: NA; clone size: once; V gene: TRBV19; CDR3 DNA: TGTGCCAGTAGTGCCCGTAGTTGGGCCAATCAGCCCCAGCATTTT; CDR3 protein: CASSARSWANQPQHF
J gene: TRBJ1-4; D gene: TRBD1; clone size: NA; V gene: TRBV4-1; CDR3 DNA: TGCGCCAGCAGCCCGGACAGGGGGAAAGAAAAACTGTTTTTT; CDR3 protein: CASSPDRGKEKLFF
J gene: TRBJ2-7; D gene: NA; clone size: NA; V gene: TRBV13; CDR3 DNA: TGTGCCAGCAGCTTGAGGGATAATCAACTACGGGAGCAGTACTTC; CDR3 protein: CASSLRDNQLREQYF
J gene: TRBJ2-2; D gene: TRBD2; clone size: once; V gene: TRBV28; CDR3 DNA: TGTGCCAGCAGTTCACTAGCGGGGGTGTTCGCCGGGGAGCTGTTTTTT; CDR3 protein: CASSSLAGVFAGELFF
J gene: TRBJ2-1; D gene: TRBD1; clone size: NA; V gene: TRBV7-8; CDR3 DNA: TGTGCCAGCAGCCTCAGGGGGCGCGATGAGCAGTTCTTC; CDR3 protein: CASSLRGRDEQFF
J gene: TRBJ2-3; D gene: TRBD2; clone size: few; V gene: TRBV7-7; CDR3 DNA: TGTGCTAGCAGCTTAGGACCTCCTAGCGGGGACACAGATACGCAGTATTTT; CDR3 protein: CASSLGPPSGDTDTQYF
J gene: TRBJ2-2; D gene: TRBD2; clone size: NA; V gene: TRBV2; CDR3 DNA: TGTGCCAGCAGTCGGGGACTAGCGAACACCGGGGAGCTGTTTTTT; CDR3 protein: CASSRGLANTGELFF
J gene: TRBJ2-7; D gene: TRBD1; clone size: NA; V gene: TRBV27; CDR3 DNA: TGTGCCAGCAGTTTACTCGGGACAGTCTACGAGCAGTACTTC; CDR3 protein: CASSLLGTVYEQYF
J gene: TRBJ2-3; D gene: TRBD2; clone size: NA; V gene: TRBV6-4; CDR3 DNA: TGTGCCAGCAGTGAGGGAGCGGGAGGAGGTGATACGCAGTATTTT; CDR3 protein: CASSEGAGGGDTQYF
J gene: TRBJ1-2; D gene: NA; clone size: NA; V gene: TRBV7-6; CDR3 DNA: TGTGCCAGCAGCCCCCTGGAGGGTAGTTATGGCTACACCTTC; CDR3 protein: CASSPLEGSYGYTF
J gene: TRBJ2-5; D gene: NA; clone size: once; V gene: TRBV9; CDR3 DNA: TGTGCCAGCAGCGTAGCCGGAGAGACCCAGTACTTC; CDR3 protein: CASSVAGETQYF
J gene: TRBJ1-1; D gene: TRBD1; clone size: NA; V gene: TRBV5-1; CDR3 DNA: TGCGCCAGCAGCTTGGTAGGGGGCGGCAACACTGAAGCTTTCTTT; CDR3 protein: CASSLVGGGNTEAFF
J gene: TRBJ2-7; D gene: NA; clone size: once; V gene: TRBV10-3; CDR3 DNA: TGTGCCATCAGTTACAGGACGAACACCTACGAGCAGTACTTC; CDR3 protein: CAISYRTNTYEQYF
J gene: TRBJ2-1; D gene: NA; clone size: NA; V gene: TRBV28; CDR3 DNA: TGTGCCAGCAGTTTCCCAGGGGGGAGCTCCTACAATGAGCAGTTCTTC; CDR3 protein: CASSFPGGSSYNEQFF
J gene: TRBJ2-7; D gene: NA; clone size: NA; V gene: TRBV30; CDR3 DNA: TGTGCCTGGTGCTCCTCGGACAAGGATTACGAGCAGTACTTC; CDR3 protein: CAWCSSDKDYEQYF